The sequence of this T cell receptor (beta chain) was determined in a study of blood T cells in healthy people across ages. Notes on the study in general: No one knew whether donors had CMV, which possibly confounded expanded clonotype changes.

Germline-derived CDR1 and CDR2 are DFQATT and SNEGSKA (reference sequence). CDR3 size: 14 residues. With 4 bases removed from V and 1 base from J, the gap between germline ends came to 10 bases. This clonotype was detected only once. Its antigen is currently unknown. The authors ran a second PCR of 7 to 11 cycles using a sample-barcoded 5' primer and a J-beta primer mix. TCRdb re-called the 5' RACE reads through MiXCR, storing one row per CDR3 protein. The data hold over 1,500,000 distinct CDR3 sequences, with around 42% observed a single time. J is TRBJ2-2 and V is TRBV20-1; possibly TRBD2 for D (6 bases). The sequenced sample was blood. The sequence derives from a human donor in good health. CDR3 in DNA: TGCAGTGCTACCGGGACTCTGAACACCGGGGAGCTGTTTTTT. Translating gives CSATGTLNTGELFF.